This T cell receptor beta chain originates from a study of shared clonotypes between healthy human individuals (dated by TCRdb to the early 2020s). Context from the whole study: The cohort included three men and a couple of women between 18 and 49 years of age. The study deeply sequenced blood TCR repertoires of several healthy adults to estimate repertoire size and the extent of clonotype sharing between individuals. For each donor, three plates each were used for CD4 naive and CD4 memory, two plates were used for CD8 naive, and one plate was used for CD8 memory. Per donor, leukapheresis produced somewhere between about 0.8 and 9 billion PBMCs. Libraries were prepared and TCR repertoires were sequenced by different laboratories using diverse techniques, in order to increase sequencing depth and limit assay-specific biases. Study-wide findings and limitations: Naive subsets generally had larger estimated clonotype richness than memory subsets did. Compared with non-shared clonotypes, clonotypes shared by all four sorted-subset donors had higher generation probabilities. Sharing across a handful of donors was observed for about 5% of naive CD4, 3% to 3.5% of naive CD8, roughly 2.4% of memory CD4, and over 0.3% of memory CD8 clonotypes. Only blood was sampled, and tissue TCR repertoires likely differ from those in blood. Based on pairwise subsampling, the degree of clonotype sharing among donors was expected to be affected by sequencing depth. The small number of donors limited the genetic and exposure-history diversity represented. Incomplete sequencing was indicated by rarefaction of sorted-subset datasets, despite the large sequencing depth.

Using the deep immunoSEQ assay, TCR CDR3 regions were amplified from genomic DNA by multiplex PCR. For each cell subset, the extracted genomic DNA was distributed evenly across all wells of several immunoSEQ 96-well plates, and each plate served as one replicate. For sorted subsets, roughly 190 ng of genomic DNA, equivalent to some 30,000 T cell genomes, went into each replicate PCR. Purified libraries were measured with a Qubit 3.0 fluorometer, size-checked on a Bioanalyzer 2100, and measured again with the KAPA Library Quantification kit. A separate single-read 150-cycle Illumina NextSeq 550 flow cell was used to sequence each immunoSEQ 96-well plate. Per the authors' processing: Because the immunoSEQ output held only junctional sequences and lacked quality scores, the filtering could not match the filtering applied to full-length reads. Sequences were annotated with PyIR, a Python wrapper for IgBLAST v1.9, using IMGT germline references to assign V/J genes and CDR3. Reads were removed for weak V/J assignments (E-value above 1e-6), missing CDR3, stop codons, out-of-frame junctions, or ambiguous translated residues. V3J clonotypes were defined by identical inferred V gene, J gene, and CDR3 amino acid sequence. Percentage overlap between repertoires was computed as shared unique clonotypes divided by the size of the smaller repertoire. Repertoire richness was assessed with RTK rarefaction, the Chao1 estimator, and Recon v2.1 estimates of unobserved clonotypes. OLGA was used to compute generation probabilities for all TCRbeta clonotypes that the gDNA method yielded from a few donors. TCRdb took over this immuneACCESS table, retaining in-frame rearrangements with V and J assigned. Such tables are incomplete; in checked studies, under half of the missing clones stem from an unresolved V gene, and the remainder is unexplained. The V and J calls and the clone size are those of that table, but D and trimming were determined from the DNA. The sample yields about a million clones; around 77% were counted once. Almost 0.9% of the sample is taken by the ten largest.

The donors were healthy, HIV-negative adults with no recently reported acute infections or vaccinations. Only Caucasian adults living in Nashville, Tennessee, USA were represented among the donors. CD4+ T cells were enriched by magnetic negative selection, after which naive cells were positively selected on CD45RA and the negative fraction was taken as the memory subset. Blood was collected by leukapheresis, and PBMCs were isolated by Ficoll-Histopaque density gradient centrifugation and then cryopreserved in liquid nitrogen vapor phase. Purity and quantity of every magnetically sorted T cell population were checked by analytical flow cytometry. From each sorted fraction, genomic DNA was isolated and quantified by UV absorbance on a Nanodrop 2000c. Concerning this clone: The antigen this receptor binds is unknown. No base-level quality is on record; no much larger clone is a single base apart.

The CDR3 numbers 15 residues from cysteine through phenylalanine. The entry retains the CDR3 DNA only, 45 bases that are in frame from base 1. V and J are trimmed by 1 base and 7 bases, and the gene matches miss 6 bases of the junction. CDR1 and CDR2 were assigned from the germline V gene (reference sequence) as LNHNV and YYDKDF. This receptor chain uses TRBV15 and TRBJ1-2; TRBD1 aligns with 10 central bases. Source material: memory CD4+ T cells from PBMCs. In the paper's terms, the cell subset or site label means: CD45RA-negative fraction. This clonotype was sampled from a man aged 18 to 35 in good health. Some clones in this sample may be carry-over from other donors' samples. The sequenced DNA: TGTGCCACCAGCAGAGGTGGGCGGGACAGGGGTGGCTACACCTTC. This translates into CATSRGGRDRGGYTF.